One sample yielded the 3 T cell receptor beta chains listed below, sequenced in a study of CD8 T cells in ankylosing spondylitis. Using its own MiXCR run on the 5' RACE reads, TCRdb lists one record per CDR3 protein. The sample consists of over 100,000 distinct CDR3 sequences, over 6.5% of them appearing once. Specimen: blood, either unsorted or a sorted T cell fraction (not recorded which). The receptors shown here come from a male donor with ankylosing spondylitis or in good health (not recorded which).

This clonotype was counted at least ten times. CDR3 loop: CSARAAGAAGELFF. CDR3 coding DNA: TGCAGTGCTAGAGCCGCAGGGGCGGCCGGGGAGCTGTTTTTT. This rearrangement joins TRBV20-1 to TRBJ2-2; the D gene is possibly TRBD1 (6 bases). The CDR3 loop spans 14 amino acids. CDR1 and CDR2 (germline): DFQATT, SNEGSKA (reference sequence). Trimming shortened V by 1 base and J by 6 bases, and 12 bases separated the two germline ends.

This clonotype was found many times. The rearrangement joins TRBV12-3 or TRBV12-4 to TRBJ2-7; the D is unclear. V was trimmed by 5 bases and J by 3 bases, leaving 8 bases between them. The CDR3 has 12 residues. CDR3 sequence reads: CASSLASYEQYF. For the CDR3, the DNA is TGTGCCAGCAGTCTCGCCAGCTACGAGCAGTACTTC.

In its sample, this clonotype was seen many times. The chain joins TRBV5-1 to TRBJ1-2; no definite D call. This CDR3 has 12 residues. V lost 1 base, J lost 8 bases, and 9 bases lay in between. Germline CDR1 SGHRS, CDR2 YFSETQ. CDR3 DNA: TGCGCCAGCAGCTTGTCTGGGCAAGGCTACACCTTC. Translation: CASSLSGQGYTF.